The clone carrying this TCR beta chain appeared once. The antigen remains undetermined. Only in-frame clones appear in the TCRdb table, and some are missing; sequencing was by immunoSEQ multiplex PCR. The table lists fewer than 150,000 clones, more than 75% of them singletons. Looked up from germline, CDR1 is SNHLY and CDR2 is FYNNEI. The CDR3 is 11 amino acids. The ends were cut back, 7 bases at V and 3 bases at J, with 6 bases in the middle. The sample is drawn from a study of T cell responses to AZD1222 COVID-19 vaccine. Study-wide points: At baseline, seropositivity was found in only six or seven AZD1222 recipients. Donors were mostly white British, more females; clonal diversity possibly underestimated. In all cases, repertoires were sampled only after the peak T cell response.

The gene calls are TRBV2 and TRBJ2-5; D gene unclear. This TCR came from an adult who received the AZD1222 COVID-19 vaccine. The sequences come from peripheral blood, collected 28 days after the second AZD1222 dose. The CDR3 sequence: CASKDEETQYF. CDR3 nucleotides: TGTGCCAGCAAAGACGAAGAGACCCAGTACTTC.